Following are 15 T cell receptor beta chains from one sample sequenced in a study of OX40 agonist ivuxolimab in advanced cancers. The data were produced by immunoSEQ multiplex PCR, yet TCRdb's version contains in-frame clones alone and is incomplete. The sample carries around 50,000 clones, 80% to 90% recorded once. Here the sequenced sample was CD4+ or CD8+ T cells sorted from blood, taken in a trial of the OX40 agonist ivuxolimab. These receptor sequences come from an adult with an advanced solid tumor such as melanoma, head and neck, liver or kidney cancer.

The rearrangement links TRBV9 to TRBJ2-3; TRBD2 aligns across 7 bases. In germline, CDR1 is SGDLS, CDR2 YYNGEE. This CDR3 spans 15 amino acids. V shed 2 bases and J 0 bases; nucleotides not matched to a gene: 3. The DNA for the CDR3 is TGTGCCAGCAGCGTGACAGCGGGGAGCACAGATACGCAGTATTTT. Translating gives CASSVTAGSTDTQYF.

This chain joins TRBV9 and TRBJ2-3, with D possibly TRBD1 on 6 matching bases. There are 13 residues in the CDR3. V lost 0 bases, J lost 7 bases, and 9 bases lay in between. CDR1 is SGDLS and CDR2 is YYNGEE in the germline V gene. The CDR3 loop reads CASSVDQGNTQYF. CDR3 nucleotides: TGTGCCAGCAGCGTAGACCAGGGGAATACGCAGTATTTT.

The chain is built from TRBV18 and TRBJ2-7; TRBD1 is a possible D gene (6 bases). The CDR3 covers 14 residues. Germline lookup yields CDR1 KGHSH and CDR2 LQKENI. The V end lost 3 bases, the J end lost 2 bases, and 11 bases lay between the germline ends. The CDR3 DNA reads TGTGCCAGCTCACCGGACAGCCGAGCCTACGAGCAGTACTTC. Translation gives CASSPDSRAYEQYF.

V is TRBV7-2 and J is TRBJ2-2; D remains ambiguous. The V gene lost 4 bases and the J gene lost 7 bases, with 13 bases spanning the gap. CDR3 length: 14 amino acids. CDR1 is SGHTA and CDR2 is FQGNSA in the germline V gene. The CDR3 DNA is TGTGCCAGCAGCTCCACTATATATGTCGGGGAGCTGTTTTTT. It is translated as CASSSTIYVGELFF.

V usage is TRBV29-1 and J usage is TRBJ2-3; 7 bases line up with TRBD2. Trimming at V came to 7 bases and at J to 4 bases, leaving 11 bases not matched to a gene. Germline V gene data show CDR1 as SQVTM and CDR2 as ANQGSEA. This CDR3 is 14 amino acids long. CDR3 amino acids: CSGGAGLPPDTQYF. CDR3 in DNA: TGCAGCGGGGGAGCGGGACTTCCCCCAGATACGCAGTATTTT.

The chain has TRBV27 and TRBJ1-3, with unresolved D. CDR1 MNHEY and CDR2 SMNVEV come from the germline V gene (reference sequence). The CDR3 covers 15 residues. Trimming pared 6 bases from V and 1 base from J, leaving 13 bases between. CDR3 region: CASRPTADSGNTIYF. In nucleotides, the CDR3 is TGTGCCAGCAGACCTACAGCGGATTCTGGAAACACCATATATTTT.

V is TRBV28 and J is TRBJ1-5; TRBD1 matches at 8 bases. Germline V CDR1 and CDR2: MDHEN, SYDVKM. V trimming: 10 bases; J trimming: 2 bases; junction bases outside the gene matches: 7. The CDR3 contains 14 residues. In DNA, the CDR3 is TGTGCCACAACAGACAGGGGTGGCAATCAGCCCCAGCATTTT. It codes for CATTDRGGNQPQHF.

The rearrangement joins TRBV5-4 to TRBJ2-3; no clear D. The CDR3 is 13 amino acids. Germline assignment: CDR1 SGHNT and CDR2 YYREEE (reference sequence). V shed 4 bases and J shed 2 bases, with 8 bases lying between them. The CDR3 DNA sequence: TGTGCCAGCAGCGAGGACCTCACAGATACGCAGTATTTT. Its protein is CASSEDLTDTQYF.

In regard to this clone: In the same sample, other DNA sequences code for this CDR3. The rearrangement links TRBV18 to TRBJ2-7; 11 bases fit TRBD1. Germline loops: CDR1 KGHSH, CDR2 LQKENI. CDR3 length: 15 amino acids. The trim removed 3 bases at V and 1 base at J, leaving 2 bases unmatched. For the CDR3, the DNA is TGTGCCAGCTCACCTGGGACAGGGGGATCCTACGAGCAGTACTTC. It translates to CASSPGTGGSYEQYF. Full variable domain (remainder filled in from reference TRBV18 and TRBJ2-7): NAGVMQNPRHLVRRRGQEARLRCSPMKGHSHVYWYRQLPEEGLKFMVYLQKENIIDESGMPKERFSAEFPKEGPSILRIQQVVRGDSAAYFCASSPGTGGSYEQYFGPGTRLTVT.

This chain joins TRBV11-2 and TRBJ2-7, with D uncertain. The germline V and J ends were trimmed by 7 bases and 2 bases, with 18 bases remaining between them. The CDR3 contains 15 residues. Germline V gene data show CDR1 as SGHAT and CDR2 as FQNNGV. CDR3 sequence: CASTLGNSPTYEQYF. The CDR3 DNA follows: TGTGCCAGCACCCTTGGCAATTCGCCCACCTACGAGCAGTACTTC.

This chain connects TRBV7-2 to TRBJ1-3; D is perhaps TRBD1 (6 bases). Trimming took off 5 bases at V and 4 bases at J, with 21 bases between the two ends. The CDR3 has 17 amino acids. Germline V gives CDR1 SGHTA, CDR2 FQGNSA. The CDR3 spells CASSPFSSGDEGNTIYF. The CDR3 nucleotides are TGTGCCAGCAGCCCGTTCTCTTCAGGGGACGAAGGAAACACCATATATTTT.

The CDR3 loop is CASSEGIYEQYF. The CDR3 DNA sequence: TGTGCCAGCAGTGAGGGCATCTACGAGCAGTACTTC. The rearrangement joins TRBV6-1 to TRBJ2-7, with D hard to call. V was pared by 3 bases and J by 3 bases, with 6 bases between. Per germline, CDR1 MNHNS and CDR2 SASEGT. The CDR3 runs to 12 residues.

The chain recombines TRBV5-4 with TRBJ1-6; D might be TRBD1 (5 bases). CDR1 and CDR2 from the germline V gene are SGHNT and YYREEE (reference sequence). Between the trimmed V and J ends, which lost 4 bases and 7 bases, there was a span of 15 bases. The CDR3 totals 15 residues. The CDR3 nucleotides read TGTGCCAGCAGCCCGGGACGGGCGGGGAATTCACCCCTCCACTTT. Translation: CASSPGRAGNSPLHF.

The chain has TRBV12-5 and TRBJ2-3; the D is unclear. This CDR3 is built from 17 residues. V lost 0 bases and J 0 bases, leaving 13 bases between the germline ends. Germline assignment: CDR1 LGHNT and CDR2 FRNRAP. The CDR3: CASGLVLGRPSTDTQYF. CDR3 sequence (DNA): TGTGCTAGTGGTTTGGTACTGGGAAGACCTAGCACAGATACGCAGTATTTT.

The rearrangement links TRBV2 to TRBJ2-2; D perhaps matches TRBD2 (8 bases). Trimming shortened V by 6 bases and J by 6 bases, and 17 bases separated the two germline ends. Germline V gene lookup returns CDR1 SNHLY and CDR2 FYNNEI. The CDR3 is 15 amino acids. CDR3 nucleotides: TGTGCCAGCAGCCCCGGGAGGGGGCAAGCCGGGGAGCTGTTTTTT. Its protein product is CASSPGRGQAGELFF.